This passage covers 21 T cell receptor beta chains from one sample sequenced in a study of T cell repertoires in cytomegalovirus infection. The antigens these receptors bind are not known. Each CDR3 protein gets one entry after TCRdb re-called the reads with MiXCR. The table includes approximately 770,000 distinct CDR3 sequences, about 27% detected once. Sequencing used cultured CD8+ T cells from PBMCs, obtained from culture after CMV antigen stimulation. The receptors were gathered from a human donor in good health (CMV status not recorded). Some clones in this sample may be carry-over from other donors' samples.

The chain has TRBV20-1 and TRBJ1-4, with D possibly TRBD1 on 5 matching bases. Looked up from germline, CDR1 is DFQATT and CDR2 is SNEGSKA (reference sequence). The CDR3 sequence is 12 residues long. The V end was cut by 5 bases, the J end by 10 bases, with 14 bases between. The CDR3 here is CSAPTVQGKLFF. The CDR3 DNA reads as TGCAGTGCTCCAACCGTCCAGGGAAAACTGTTTTTT.

The V gene is TRBV4-2, the J gene TRBJ1-1; 9 nucleotides match TRBD1. The germline CDR1 and CDR2 sequences are LGHNA and YNFKEQ. V lost 0 bases, J lost 6 bases, and 11 bases stayed unmatched. This CDR3 comprises 17 residues. CDR3 amino acids: CASSQDVLGTGMSEAFF. CDR3 nucleotide sequence: TGTGCCAGCAGCCAAGATGTGTTGGGGACAGGGATGTCTGAAGCTTTCTTT.

This chain links TRBV11-2 with TRBJ2-7; a weak D match, TRBD2 (5 bases). The CDR3 extends over 14 amino acids. The ends were cut back, 1 base at V and 4 bases at J, with 11 bases in the middle. Per the germline V gene, CDR1 is SGHAT and CDR2 is FQNNGV. The DNA for the CDR3 is TGTGCCAGCAGCTTAGGGTCGAGGGTGTACGAGCAGTACTTC. Its translation: CASSLGSRVYEQYF.

The chain joins TRBV4-1 to TRBJ1-1, with unresolved D. The CDR3 is made up of 14 amino acids. Deletions cut 4 bases from V and 3 bases from J, with 12 bases between. Per the germline V gene, CDR1 is MGHRA and CDR2 is YSYEKL. The CDR3 region is CASSPHTVDTEAFF. CDR3 nucleotides: TGCGCCAGCAGCCCTCATACGGTTGACACTGAAGCTTTCTTT.

This clonotype was found many times. The J gene is TRBJ1-3, the V gene TRBV18; the D is unclear. The germline CDR1 and CDR2 sequences are KGHSH and LQKENI. V was pared by 5 bases and J by 0 bases, with 5 bases between. The CDR3 spans 13 residues. For the CDR3, the DNA is TGTGCCAGCTCAGTCTACTCTGGAAACACCATATATTTT. Translated: CASSVYSGNTIYF.

The chain joins TRBV2 to TRBJ2-1; 12 bases are a match to TRBD2. Germline lookup yields CDR1 SNHLY and CDR2 FYNNEI. Trimming at V came to 11 bases and at J to 3 bases, leaving 5 bases not matched to a gene. CDR3 size: 14 residues. The CDR3 coding sequence is TGTGCCGGCCGACTAGCGGGGGACTACAATGAGCAGTTCTTC. This sequence encodes CAGRLAGDYNEQFF.

The chain uses TRBV20-1 and TRBJ2-3; the D call may be TRBD1 or TRBD2 (6 bases each). This CDR3 contains 16 residues. Germline-derived CDR1 and CDR2 are DFQATT and SNEGSKA (reference sequence). The V gene lost 1 base and the J gene lost 0 bases, with 14 bases spanning the gap. This chain's CDR3 is CSARVSGAESTDTQYF. The CDR3 nucleotides are TGCAGTGCTAGAGTATCGGGGGCGGAAAGCACAGATACGCAGTATTTT.

This clonotype has just a few counts. This chain links TRBV28 with TRBJ2-3, with TRBD2 matching over 7 bases. Germline lookup yields CDR1 MDHEN and CDR2 SYDVKM. The CDR3 totals 17 residues. V shed 3 bases and J 1 base; nucleotides not matched to a gene: 10. For the CDR3, the DNA is TGTGCCAGCAGTTTCCCCTGGGAGGGTTCGGGCACAGATACGCAGTATTTT. It yields the protein CASSFPWEGSGTDTQYF.

This clonotype came up a few times. The rearrangement uses TRBV6-2 or TRBV6-3 and TRBJ2-2, with TRBD1 matching over 7 bases. The V segment lost 2 bases and the J segment 6 bases; nucleotides outside the gene matches: 9. CDR1 is MNHEY and CDR2 is SVGEGT in the germline V gene. This CDR3 comprises 16 residues. In nucleotides, the CDR3 is TGTGCCAGCAGTTACGGTGACAGGGACCTCGCCGGGGAGCTGTTTTTT. It yields the protein CASSYGDRDLAGELFF.

This clonotype was seen only a few times. The chain uses TRBV4-1 and TRBJ2-2, with D perhaps matching TRBD2 (6 bases). The CDR3 has 16 residues. The ends were cut back, 4 bases at V and 0 bases at J, with 12 bases in the middle. CDR1 and CDR2 (germline): MGHRA, YSYEKL. CDR3 coding DNA: TGCGCCAGCAGCCCCGGCCCGGGGGCGAACACCGGGGAGCTGTTTTTT. Translation: CASSPGPGANTGELFF.

Comments on this clonotype: This clone may be a read error of a much larger clone one base away. This chain connects TRBV7-6 to TRBJ2-3, with a tentative D call TRBD2 (5 bases). Germline-derived CDR1 and CDR2 are SGHVS and FNYEAQ. Trimming cost V 1 base and J 2 bases, with 13 bases left between them. CDR3 length: 16 residues. CDR3 region: CASSLGRYAYTDTQYF. In nucleotides, the CDR3 is TGTGCCAGCAGCTTAGGGAGGTACGCCTACACAGATACGCAGTATTTT.

Many counts were recorded for this clonotype. The chain uses TRBV7-6 and TRBJ2-1, with 10 bases fitting TRBD2. The CDR3 contains 15 residues. Germline CDR1 is SGHVS and CDR2 is FNYEAQ. V lost 2 bases to trimming and J lost 5 bases; unmatched junction nucleotides: 3. CDR3 in amino acids: CASSLKAGGHNEQFF. The CDR3 DNA is TGTGCCAGCAGCTTAAAAGCGGGGGGGCACAATGAGCAGTTCTTC.

V is TRBV7-6 and J is TRBJ2-7, with a tentative D call TRBD2 (7 bases). Trimming stripped 5 bases from V and 0 bases from J, with 17 bases between. The CDR3 is made up of 16 amino acids. Germline-derived CDR1 and CDR2 are SGHVS and FNYEAQ. The CDR3 reads CASSAPGGLSSYEQYF. CDR3 bases: TGTGCCAGCAGCGCCCCCGGGGGGCTCAGCTCCTACGAGCAGTACTTC.

This clonotype was counted only a few times. The genes are TRBV7-9 and TRBJ1-1; D gene ambiguous. The CDR3 is made up of 12 amino acids. Germline lookup yields CDR1 SEHNR and CDR2 FQNEAQ (reference sequence). Trimming removed 7 bases at V and 8 bases at J, with 14 bases between. CDR3 region: CASTSTGEEAFF. CDR3 DNA: TGTGCCAGCACCTCTACCGGGGAAGAAGCTTTCTTT. The full variable domain, in which reference TRBV7-9 and TRBJ1-1 provide the parts outside the CDR3, is DTGVSQNPRHKITKRGQNVTFRCDPISEHNRLYWYRQTLGQGPEFLTYFQNEAQLEKSRLLSDRFSAERPKGSFSTLEIQRTEQGDSAMYLCASTSTGEEAFFGQGTRLTVV.

This clonotype has only a few counts. The chain links TRBV19 to TRBJ2-3; the match to TRBD2 covers 11 bases. The germline gives CDR1 LNHDA, CDR2 SQIVND (reference sequence). The trim removed 6 bases at V and 1 base at J, leaving 9 bases unmatched. This CDR3 region has 17 residues. As DNA, the CDR3 is TGTGCCAGTAGCCCTGTTCTAGCGGGGGGACGCACAGATACGCAGTATTTT. Translated: CASSPVLAGGRTDTQYF. Complete variable domain (other parts from reference TRBV19 and TRBJ2-3): DGGITQSPKYLFRKEGQNVTLSCEQNLNHDAMYWYRQDPGQGLRLIYYSQIVNDFQKGDIAEGYSVSREKKESFPLTVTSAQKNPTAFYLCASSPVLAGGRTDTQYFGPGTRLTVL.

The rearrangement uses TRBV7-2 and TRBJ2-7, with a tentative D call TRBD2 (5 bases). The CDR3 sequence is 14 residues long. Germline CDR1 is SGHTA and CDR2 is FQGNSA. Trimming stripped 1 base from V and 4 bases from J, with 11 bases between. CDR3 nucleotide sequence: TGTGCCAGCAGCTTAGTGTTACGGGGATACGAGCAGTACTTC. Residues: CASSLVLRGYEQYF.

V gene TRBV27 combines with J gene TRBJ1-4; weak D call: TRBD1 (5 bases). The germline V and J ends were trimmed by 3 bases and 5 bases, with 16 bases remaining between them. CDR1 and CDR2 (germline): MNHEY, SMNVEV (reference sequence). The CDR3 sequence is 16 residues long. The chain's CDR3 is CASSFRFGAPNEKLFF. The DNA for the CDR3 is TGTGCCAGCAGTTTCCGATTCGGGGCGCCAAATGAAAAACTGTTTTTT.

This clonotype was seen at least ten times. The rearrangement joins TRBV7-6 to TRBJ1-3; D remains ambiguous. Germline V gene data show CDR1 as SGHVS and CDR2 as FNYEAQ. The CDR3 covers 12 residues. Trimming shortened V by 5 bases and J by 9 bases, and 11 bases separated the two germline ends. In DNA form, the CDR3 reads TGTGCCAGCAGCCCCACCATGGGCACCATATATTTT. Amino acids: CASSPTMGTIYF. The full variable domain, rest sourced from reference TRBV7-6 and TRBJ1-3, is GAGVSQSPRYKVTKRGQDVALRCDPISGHVSLYWYRQALGQGPEFLTYFNYEAQQDKSGLPNDRFSAERPEGSISTLTIQRTEQRDSAMYRCASSPTMGTIYFGEGSWLTVV.

This chain uses TRBV27 with TRBJ2-3; maybe TRBD2 (5 bases). V was pared by 2 bases and J by 2 bases, with 38 bases between. The V gene's germline CDR1 is MNHEY and CDR2 SMNVEV (reference sequence). This CDR3 has 24 amino acids. The CDR3, as DNA: TGTGCCAGCAGTTTAGGTGGAAGACTACCCACTAGTGCTGGTTCTGAAAATACCACAGATACGCAGTATTTT. This gives the protein CASSLGGRLPTSAGSENTTDTQYF.

CDR3 sequence reads: CASSQVVGEAFF. Written as DNA, the CDR3 is TGCGCCAGCAGCCAAGTGGTGGGCGAAGCTTTCTTT. This chain links TRBV4-1 with TRBJ1-1; D is unclear. Germline-derived CDR1 and CDR2 are MGHRA and YSYEKL. The CDR3 totals 12 residues. V was trimmed by 1 base and J by 8 bases, leaving 8 bases between them.

This chain uses TRBV9 with TRBJ1-5; TRBD1 might be the D (5 bases). In germline, CDR1 is SGDLS, CDR2 YYNGEE. The CDR3 covers 13 residues. V was shortened by 8 bases and J by 1 base, with 10 bases between the two germline ends. The CDR3 is CARRGGSNQPQHF. The DNA for the CDR3 is TGTGCCAGGAGGGGAGGGAGCAATCAGCCCCAGCATTTT.